This TCR beta chain was obtained from a study of cytomegalovirus exposure and HLA in healthy donors. Study overall: Among 150 million to 200 million T cells, an earlier analysis found about 110 million unique TCR beta sequences.

PCR involved 60 Vbeta and 13 Jbeta primers. TCRdb's table, derived via immunoSEQ multiplex PCR, lists solely in-frame clones and lacks some. The sample totals tens of thousands of clones. CDR1 and CDR2 (germline): MNHEY, SVGAGI. The length of the CDR3 is 13 residues. V was trimmed by 5 bases and J by 1 base, leaving 6 bases between them. The sample consisted of PBMCs. The receptor comes from a man between 18 and 29 years old in good health and CMV-seropositive. The gene calls are TRBV6-5 and TRBJ1-3; the D gene is possibly TRBD1 (5 bases). Here the CDR3 reads CASSGGSGNTIYF. In DNA, the CDR3 is TGTGCCAGCAGTGGGGGGTCTGGAAACACCATATATTTT.